These 21 T cell receptor beta chains were sequenced from one sample in a study of shared clonotypes between healthy human individuals. The protocol was immunoSEQ multiplex PCR, while the TCRdb copy is restricted to in-frame clones and leaves out a portion. Here the sample spans around 1.4 million clones, approximately 98.5% being singletons. The specimen was naive CD4+ T cells sorted from blood. Described subset: CD45RA+ positively selected. The receptor source for this set is a man between 25 and 39 years old in good health.

V usage is TRBV6-6 and J usage is TRBJ2-7; D may be TRBD2 (6 bases). The CDR3 covers 13 residues. V was shortened by 2 bases and J by 1 base, with 6 bases between the two germline ends. Germline CDR1 and CDR2: MNHNY and SVGAGI (reference sequence). The DNA for the CDR3 is TGTGCCAGCAGTTACCGGGGGTCCTACGAGCAGTACTTC. Its protein is CASSYRGSYEQYF.

The V gene is TRBV6-4, the J gene TRBJ1-5; no firm D call. This CDR3 spans 13 amino acids. Germline CDR1 reads MRHNA; CDR2 reads SNTAGT. Trimming removed 3 bases from V and 5 bases from J, with 8 bases in between. As DNA, the CDR3 is TGTGCCAGCAGTGAATGGGCGGATCAGCCCCAGCATTTT. It is translated as CASSEWADQPQHF.

The chain has TRBV28 and TRBJ2-7; 14 bases fit TRBD2. The CDR3 has 16 residues. CDR1 is MDHEN, CDR2 SYDVKM, per germline. V dropped 5 bases and J dropped 4; count of bases not matched to a gene: 7. In DNA form, the CDR3 reads TGTGCCAGCAGTCAGGGACTAGCGGGAGTTGTGTACGAGCAGTACTTC. Encoded protein: CASSQGLAGVVYEQYF.

CDR3 DNA sequence: TGTGCCAGTGGACCGGCTGGGGCCAACGTCCTGACTTTC. Translating gives CASGPAGANVLTF. V is TRBV7-2 and J is TRBJ2-6; no clear D gene. Germline lookup yields CDR1 SGHTA and CDR2 FQGNSA. Trimming removed 9 bases at V and 2 bases at J, with 8 bases between. This CDR3 comprises 13 residues.

CDR3: CASSYKGQSTDTQYF. The CDR3 DNA reads TGCGCCAGCAGCTATAAAGGACAGAGCACAGATACGCAGTATTTT. This sequence joins TRBV5-1 and TRBJ2-3; tentatively, D is TRBD1 (6 bases). The germline V gene encodes CDR1 SGHRS and CDR2 YFSETQ. Trimming took off 3 bases at V and 0 bases at J, with 11 bases between the two ends. The CDR3 loop spans 15 amino acids. The entire variable domain, with the rest obtained from reference TRBV5-1 and TRBJ2-3, is as follows: KAGVTQTPRYLIKTRGQQVTLSCSPISGHRSVSWYQQTPGQGLQFLFEYFSETQRNKGNFPGRFSGRQFSNSRSEMNVSTLELGDSALYLCASSYKGQSTDTQYFGPGTRLTVL.

The gene calls are TRBV9 and TRBJ1-2, with D possibly being TRBD1 (6 bases). The V end was cut by 4 bases, the J end by 6 bases, with 16 bases between. The CDR3 extends over 14 amino acids. Germline assignment: CDR1 SGDLS and CDR2 YYNGEE. For the CDR3, the DNA is TGTGCCAGCAGCTCCAGGGGTGCTTGGGATGGCTACACCTTC. Translating it yields CASSSRGAWDGYTF.

The chain is built from TRBV10-1 and TRBJ2-1; possibly TRBD1 or TRBD2 for D (5 bases each). CDR3 size: 14 residues. From germline, CDR1 is WNHNN and CDR2 SYGVQD (reference sequence). V was clipped by 5 bases and J by 6 bases, with 14 bases between them. This CDR3 is CASSSPGPLNEQFF. The CDR3, as DNA: TGCGCCAGCAGTTCGCCGGGACCCCTCAATGAGCAGTTCTTC.

CDR3 DNA sequence: TGTGCCATCAGTGAGTCCCGACTAGCGGGAGGGCGTGGCACAGATACGCAGTATTTT. Translation gives CAISESRLAGGRGTDTQYF. The rearrangement joins TRBV10-3 to TRBJ2-3; 14 bases are a match to TRBD2. The J segment lost 1 base and the V segment lost 0 bases, leaving 6 bases of the junction unmatched. CDR3 size: 19 residues. From germline, CDR1 is ENHRY and CDR2 SYGVKD.

The chain is built from TRBV28 and TRBJ2-5; D gene unclear. The germline gives CDR1 MDHEN, CDR2 SYDVKM. Trimming took off 4 bases at V and 1 base at J, with 7 bases between the two ends. CDR3 length equals 13 residues. The CDR3 protein is CASSWSSQETQYF. As DNA, the CDR3 is TGTGCCAGCAGTTGGAGCAGCCAAGAGACCCAGTACTTC.

V gene TRBV19 combines with J gene TRBJ2-3, with D possibly being TRBD2 (5 bases). Looked up from germline, CDR1 is LNHDA and CDR2 is SQIVND (reference sequence). V was shortened by 4 bases and J by 8 bases, with 13 bases between the two germline ends. This CDR3 region has 13 residues. The CDR3 loop is CASSTPPRGTQYF. The CDR3 DNA reads as TGTGCCAGTAGTACTCCACCTCGGGGTACGCAGTATTTT.

The chain couples TRBV21-1 to TRBJ1-5; the table's D call of TRBD1 was not tested on the DNA. TRBV21-1 has pseudogene status. The length of the CDR3 is 17 residues. The CDR3 reads CASSSALGTGGNQPQHF. As DNA, the CDR3 is TGTGCCAGCAGCAGTGCCCTAGGGACAGGGGGCAATCAGCCCCAGCATTTT.

This chain joins TRBV6-1 and TRBJ1-5, with D possibly matching TRBD1 (5 bases). The germline V gene has CDR1 MNHNS and CDR2 SASEGT. Trimming cost V 0 bases and J 7 bases, with 10 bases left between them. The CDR3 contains 14 residues. The CDR3 bases are TGTGCCAGCAGTGAAGCAACAGGAAGGCAGCCCCAGCATTTT. Its translation is CASSEATGRQPQHF.

On this clone itself: Other DNA sequences in this specimen translate into the identical CDR3. The chain uses TRBV19 and TRBJ2-1, with D unclear. Germline V gives CDR1 LNHDA, CDR2 SQIVND (reference sequence). This CDR3 spans 12 amino acids. Trimming cost V 8 bases and J 1 base, with 6 bases left between them. The CDR3 nucleotides read TGTGCCAGTTCCAGGTCCTACAATGAGCAGTTCTTC. This gives the protein CASSRSYNEQFF. Variable domain in full (rest from reference TRBV19 and TRBJ2-1): DGGITQSPKYLFRKEGQNVTLSCEQNLNHDAMYWYRQDPGQGLRLIYYSQIVNDFQKGDIAEGYSVSREKKESFPLTVTSAQKNPTAFYLCASSRSYNEQFFGPGTRLTVL.

For the CDR3, the DNA is TGTGCCATCAGGGAGCCGGCGAACACCGGGGAGCTGTTTTTT. Protein: CAIREPANTGELFF. The chain uses TRBV10-3 and TRBJ2-2; D is unclear. The CDR3 spans 14 residues. CDR1 and CDR2 from the germline V gene are ENHRY and SYGVKD. V was shortened by 6 bases and J by 0 bases, with 8 bases between the two germline ends.

The V and J genes are TRBV18 and TRBJ1-3, with a weak D call TRBD1 (5 bases). The germline V gene encodes CDR1 KGHSH and CDR2 LQKENI. This CDR3 region has 15 residues. Trimming removed 0 bases from V and 2 bases from J, with 8 bases in between. CDR3 in DNA: TGTGCCAGCTCACCACCGGAGACAGCTGGAAACACCATATATTTT. It specifies CASSPPETAGNTIYF. Full variable domain (remainder filled in from reference TRBV18 and TRBJ1-3): NAGVMQNPRHLVRRRGQEARLRCSPMKGHSHVYWYRQLPEEGLKFMVYLQKENIIDESGMPKERFSAEFPKEGPSILRIQQVVRGDSAAYFCASSPPETAGNTIYFGEGSWLTVV.

The chain links TRBV5-4 to TRBJ2-3; the match to TRBD1 covers 8 bases. The CDR3 is 14 amino acids. J lost 5 bases, V lost 1 base, and 3 bases had no gene match. The germline V gene has CDR1 SGHNT and CDR2 YYREEE (reference sequence). CDR3 region: CASSLQGAKDTQYF. The CDR3 DNA follows: TGTGCCAGCAGCTTGCAGGGGGCAAAAGATACGCAGTATTTT.

The J gene is TRBJ2-7, the V gene TRBV28, with 7 bases that match TRBD2. V was clipped by 8 bases and J by 7 bases; unmatched bases: 11. The CDR3 has 13 residues. Germline V lookup: CDR1 MDHEN, CDR2 SYDVKM. The CDR3 loop reads CASEPSGIVEQYF. The CDR3 DNA reads as TGTGCCAGCGAGCCCAGCGGGATAGTTGAGCAGTACTTC.

V and J are TRBV19 and TRBJ1-2; the D gene is possibly TRBD1 (6 bases). The length of the CDR3 is 15 residues. The germline CDR1 and CDR2 sequences are LNHDA and SQIVND (reference sequence). Trimming removed 2 bases at V and 4 bases at J, with 14 bases between. This CDR3 reads CASSIQGRATYGYTF. CDR3 sequence (DNA): TGTGCCAGTAGTATACAGGGGAGGGCAACCTATGGCTACACCTTC.

The V call is TRBV18, the J call TRBJ2-1; 9 nucleotides line up with TRBD2. The CDR3 spans 14 residues. The germline CDR1 and CDR2 sequences are KGHSH and LQKENI. The V gene end was trimmed by 5 bases and the J gene end by 3 bases; junction bases not matched to a gene: 2. CDR3 sequence reads: CASSGREGYNEQFF. The DNA for the CDR3 is TGTGCCAGCTCAGGGCGGGAGGGCTACAATGAGCAGTTCTTC.

The V call is TRBV5-1, the J call TRBJ2-1; D is unclear. Germline CDR1 and CDR2: SGHRS and YFSETQ. Trimming pared 6 bases from V and 3 bases from J, leaving 7 bases between. The CDR3 extends over 12 amino acids. The CDR3 bases are TGCGCCAGCACAGGCTACTACAATGAGCAGTTCTTC. It is translated as CASTGYYNEQFF.

This clone was recorded only once. This rearrangement joins TRBV18 to TRBJ2-3; 7 bases are a match to TRBD1. After removal of 2 bases from V and 5 bases from J, the junction contained 10 bases not matched to a gene. Germline V CDR1 and CDR2: KGHSH, LQKENI. The CDR3 covers 16 residues. Written as DNA, the CDR3 is TGTGCCAGCTCACCAAGGAGCAGGGGGTCGGTAGATACGCAGTATTTT. Translation: CASSPRSRGSVDTQYF.